A selection of T cell receptor beta chains follows, all from one sample in a study of OX40 agonist ivuxolimab in advanced cancers. This table comes from immunoSEQ multiplex PCR, and its TCRdb copy is limited to in-frame clones, with some not included. The table records roughly 74,000 clones, less than 90% of them present only once. The specimen comprised CD4+ or CD8+ T cells sorted from blood, sampled in a trial of the OX40 agonist ivuxolimab. The receptor set was obtained from an adult with an advanced solid tumor such as melanoma, head and neck, liver or kidney cancer. Each CDR3 is given with its conserved first and last residue. D genes are given only for firm matches. Rows give clone size only sometimes, using once, few, many, or a class for an expanded clone.

TGTGCCAGCAGCCGTACTGCAGGGGAGGTCTTTGGCTACACCTTC	CASSRTAGEVFGYTF	15	-	TRBV5-5	TRBJ1-2	-
TGTGCCATCAGTCCCTCAACTAATGAAAAACTGTTTTTT	CAISPSTNEKLFF	13	-	TRBV10-3	TRBJ1-4	-
TGTGCCAGTAGGACAAGGGGGGGTGAGCAGTTCTTC	CASRTRGGEQFF	12	-	TRBV19	TRBJ2-1	-
TGTGCCAGCAGTCGTAGATGGGGGGCCAACGAGCAGTACTTC	CASSRRWGANEQYF	14	few	TRBV28	TRBJ2-7	-
TGTGCCAGCTCACCGGGGACTGACAGGGGAGAGACCCAGTACTTC	CASSPGTDRGETQYF	15	-	TRBV18	TRBJ2-5	TRBD1
TGTGCCAGTAGTGACGGACGGAGATACGAGCAGTACTTC	CASSDGRRYEQYF	13	-	TRBV19	TRBJ2-7	-
TGCGCCAGCAGCGCGCTAGCGGGAAAATCCTACGAGCAGTACTTC	CASSALAGKSYEQYF	15	-	TRBV5-1	TRBJ2-7	TRBD2
TGTGCCAGTAGTAAGGGTGGGCTAGCGGTAGGGCAAGAGACCCAGTACTTC	CASSKGGLAVGQETQYF	17	-	TRBV19	TRBJ2-5	TRBD2
TGTGCCAGTAGTTCAGACGGAGGGGAGAACACTGAAGCTTTCTTT	CASSSDGGENTEAFF	15	-	TRBV19	TRBJ1-1	-
TGTGCCAGTAGTGACGGGGATTTGGTGCTCTACACCTTC	CASSDGDLVLYTF	13	-	TRBV19	TRBJ1-2	-
TGTGCCAGCACCCCTTATCCCGCAACGGGACGACAGTACGAGCAGTACTTC	CASTPYPATGRQYEQYF	17	once	TRBV7-2	TRBJ2-7	-
TGTGCCAGCAGCGTAGATACAGGGAACGCAGATACGCAGTATTTT	CASSVDTGNADTQYF	15	-	TRBV9	TRBJ2-3	-
TGTGCCAGCAGTGAATTTAGTGGCAGGGGATTCTACAATGAGCAGTTCTTC	CASSEFSGRGFYNEQFF	17	-	TRBV25-1	TRBJ2-1	-
TGTGCCACCACGGACAAGCCTAATCAGCCCCAGCATTTT	CATTDKPNQPQHF	13	-	TRBV28	TRBJ1-5	-
TGTGCCAGCAGCCCGGGACTAGCGGTGAACACCGGGGAGCTGTTTTTT	CASSPGLAVNTGELFF	16	-	TRBV14	TRBJ2-2	TRBD2
TGTGCCAGCAGCTTCCGTGGGACCGCCAAGGAGACCCAGTACTTC	CASSFRGTAKETQYF	15	once	TRBV5-6	TRBJ2-5	-
TGCGCCAGCAGCCAACAGGTTCGGGACACTGAAGCTTTCTTT	CASSQQVRDTEAFF	14	-	TRBV4-3	TRBJ1-1	-
TGTGCCAGCAGTCCGCCGGTAGCGGTATACAATGAGCAGTTCTTC	CASSPPVAVYNEQFF	15	once	TRBV28	TRBJ2-1	-
TGTGCCAGCTCACTACAGGGGGCGACCAAAAACATTCAGTACTTC	CASSLQGATKNIQYF	15	-	TRBV18	TRBJ2-4	TRBD1
TGCGCCAGCAGCCGGACTGCGGAACAGGGGTCTTTACTCTCCTACGAGCAGTACTTC	CASSRTAEQGSLLSYEQYF	19	few	TRBV4-1	TRBJ2-7	TRBD1